The rows below give T cell receptor beta chains drawn from one sample of a study of early T cells in non-severe SARS-CoV-2 infection. TCRdb independently ran MiXCR on the 5' RACE reads; one entry per CDR3 protein. Among about 18,000 distinct CDR3 sequences listed, roughly 6% were seen once. Sequenced input: whole blood. These receptor sequences come from an adult who was a healthcare worker with PCR-confirmed SARS-CoV-2 infection or an uninfected control (not recorded which). Each CDR3 is given with its conserved first and last residue. The D gene is left open where the match is weak. Clone size appears in some rows only: once, few, many, or a class for an expanded clone.

D: TRBD1
size: few
J: TRBJ1-6
V: TRBV12-3/TRBV12-4
CDR3: CASSLKGGNNSPLHF
DNA: TGTGCCAGCAGTTTAAAAGGGGGCAACAACTCACCCCTCCACTTT

D: TRBD2
size: many
J: TRBJ2-5
V: TRBV10-3
CDR3: CAIRGRGNGRVQETQYF
DNA: TGTGCCATCAGGGGGAGGGGCAACGGAAGGGTCCAAGAGACCCAGTACTTC

D: NA
size: many
J: TRBJ2-1
V: TRBV6-1
CDR3: CASSDARRNEQFF
DNA: TGTGCCAGCAGTGACGCCCGGAGGAATGAGCAGTTCTTC

D: NA
size: many
J: TRBJ2-1
V: TRBV12-3/TRBV12-4
CDR3: CASAPSLRYNEQFF
DNA: TGTGCCAGCGCACCCTCGCTCCGCTACAATGAGCAGTTCTTC

D: NA
size: many
J: TRBJ2-3
V: TRBV18
CDR3: CASSPQGAAGTDTQYF
DNA: TGTGCCAGCTCACCTCAGGGAGCGGCCGGGACAGATACGCAGTATTTT

D: TRBD2
size: medium-sized
J: TRBJ2-1
V: TRBV4-2
CDR3: CASTGLAGDNEQFF
DNA: TGTGCCAGCACTGGACTAGCGGGCGACAATGAGCAGTTCTTC

D: TRBD1
size: few
J: TRBJ1-4
V: TRBV7-8
CDR3: CASSSRGLTNEKLFF
DNA: TGTGCCAGCAGCTCCAGGGGGTTGACTAATGAAAAACTGTTTTTT

D: NA
size: many
J: TRBJ1-5
V: TRBV27
CDR3: CASSRRGAFNQPQHF
DNA: TGTGCCAGCAGTCGCCGGGGGGCCTTCAATCAGCCCCAGCATTTT

D: NA
size: many
J: TRBJ2-7
V: TRBV9
CDR3: CASGDGSYEQYF
DNA: TGTGCCAGCGGGGACGGTTCCTACGAGCAGTACTTC

D: NA
size: few
J: TRBJ2-7
V: TRBV30
CDR3: CAWSSGQTFYEQYF
DNA: TGTGCCTGGAGTTCCGGACAGACGTTCTACGAGCAGTACTTC

D: TRBD2
size: many
J: TRBJ2-4
V: TRBV7-2
CDR3: CASSPPELAGGANIQYF
DNA: TGTGCCAGCAGCCCACCAGAACTAGCGGGAGGGGCAAACATTCAGTACTTC

D: NA
size: NA
J: TRBJ2-7
V: TRBV7-2
CDR3: CASSHHQADFSEQYF
DNA: TGTGCCAGCAGTCACCACCAAGCGGACTTCTCCGAGCAGTACTTC

D: TRBD1
size: few
J: TRBJ2-7
V: TRBV6-6
CDR3: CASSPRGHPLDEQYF
DNA: TGTGCCAGCAGCCCCAGGGGGCACCCGCTTGACGAGCAGTACTTC

D: NA
size: many
J: TRBJ1-2
V: TRBV20-1
CDR3: CSAQQVRNYGYTF
DNA: TGCAGTGCTCAACAGGTGCGGAACTATGGCTACACCTTC

D: TRBD2
size: few
J: TRBJ2-7
V: TRBV7-3
CDR3: CASSRAGGGNYEQYF
DNA: TGTGCCAGCAGCCGAGCTGGCGGGGGAAATTACGAGCAGTACTTC

D: NA
size: many
J: TRBJ2-2
V: TRBV7-9
CDR3: CARGPYDPNTGELFF
DNA: TGTGCCAGGGGGCCCTATGACCCGAACACCGGGGAGCTGTTTTTT

D: TRBD1
size: few
J: TRBJ2-1
V: TRBV18
CDR3: CASSPGQGDHNEQFF
DNA: TGTGCCAGCTCACCTGGACAGGGGGACCACAATGAGCAGTTCTTC

D: NA
size: many
J: TRBJ2-6
V: TRBV14
CDR3: CASSQGTHNVLTF
DNA: TGTGCCAGCAGCCAAGGGACCCACAACGTCCTGACTTTC

D: NA
size: many
J: TRBJ2-7
V: TRBV5-1
CDR3: CASSLGSGAYEQYF
DNA: TGCGCCAGCAGCTTGGGGTCGGGTGCCTACGAGCAGTACTTC

D: TRBD2
size: many
J: TRBJ2-1
V: TRBV20-1
CDR3: CSASPLAAYNEQFF
DNA: TGCAGTGCTAGCCCCCTAGCGGCCTACAATGAGCAGTTCTTC

D: TRBD1
size: many
J: TRBJ2-3
V: TRBV18
CDR3: CASSPGQVPSTDTQYF
DNA: TGTGCCAGCTCACCAGGACAGGTCCCTAGCACAGATACGCAGTATTTT

D: NA
size: medium-sized
J: TRBJ1-4
V: TRBV19
CDR3: CASSNMGNLREKLFF
DNA: TGTGCCAGTAGTAATATGGGAAATCTACGTGAAAAACTGTTTTTT

D: NA
size: many
J: TRBJ2-1
V: TRBV29-1
CDR3: CSVEDQSSVYNEQFF
DNA: TGCAGCGTTGAAGATCAATCTTCGGTCTACAATGAGCAGTTCTTC

D: NA
size: many
J: TRBJ2-1
V: TRBV7-8
CDR3: CASSPDRSYEQFF
DNA: TGTGCCAGCAGCCCCGATCGGAGCTATGAGCAGTTCTTC

D: TRBD1
size: many
J: TRBJ1-4
V: TRBV5-1
CDR3: CASSLVQGAPNEKLFF
DNA: TGCGCCAGCAGCTTGGTACAGGGGGCGCCTAATGAAAAACTGTTTTTT

D: NA
size: many
J: TRBJ2-5
V: TRBV7-9
CDR3: CASSLETAGETQYF
DNA: TGTGCCAGCAGCTTAGAGACAGCGGGAGAGACCCAGTACTTC

D: NA
size: many
J: TRBJ1-5
V: TRBV29-1
CDR3: CSGSTGLNQPQHF
DNA: TGCAGCGGTTCTACAGGACTCAATCAGCCCCAGCATTTT

D: TRBD1
size: many
J: TRBJ2-5
V: TRBV3-1
CDR3: CASSHEEKTGYDETQYF
DNA: TGTGCCAGCAGCCATGAAGAGAAGACAGGGTATGATGAGACCCAGTACTTC

D: TRBD1
size: many
J: TRBJ2-7
V: TRBV3-1
CDR3: CASSQTGTAAYEQYF
DNA: TGTGCCAGCAGCCAAACCGGGACAGCAGCCTACGAGCAGTACTTC

D: NA
size: many
J: TRBJ2-2
V: TRBV4-1
CDR3: CASSQDFQNTGELFF
DNA: TGCGCCAGCAGCCAAGATTTCCAGAACACCGGGGAGCTGTTTTTT

D: NA
size: many
J: TRBJ2-7
V: TRBV18
CDR3: CASSPSVAPNEQYF
DNA: TGTGCCAGCTCACCATCCGTAGCACCTAACGAGCAGTACTTC

D: NA
size: many
J: TRBJ2-1
V: TRBV10-3
CDR3: CAISDGDRYNEQFF
DNA: TGTGCCATCAGTGATGGGGATCGCTACAATGAGCAGTTCTTC

D: NA
size: many
J: TRBJ1-4
V: TRBV19
CDR3: CASSGQRSGKLFF
DNA: TGTGCCAGTAGCGGACAGAGGAGTGGAAAACTGTTTTTT

D: TRBD2
size: many
J: TRBJ2-2
V: TRBV20-1
CDR3: CSARAEREGLHTGELFF
DNA: TGCAGTGCTAGAGCCGAGCGGGAGGGCCTGCACACCGGGGAGCTGTTTTTT

D: NA
size: NA
J: TRBJ2-5
V: TRBV5-1
CDR3: CASSLGASGLSLETQYF
DNA: TGCGCCAGCAGCTTGGGAGCGTCAGGGCTGAGTCTCGAGACCCAGTACTTC

D: TRBD2
size: many
J: TRBJ2-3
V: TRBV6-5
CDR3: CASSLGLAVTTDTQYF
DNA: TGTGCCAGCAGTCTGGGGCTAGCGGTTACTACAGATACGCAGTATTTT

D: TRBD1
size: many
J: TRBJ2-1
V: TRBV19
CDR3: CASSIVVPQGAHEQFF
DNA: TGTGCCAGTAGTATAGTTGTGCCGCAGGGGGCCCATGAGCAGTTCTTC

D: NA
size: many
J: TRBJ2-3
V: TRBV21-1
CDR3: CASSKRAGAETDTQYF
DNA: TGTGCCAGCAGCAAACGGGCAGGAGCCGAAACAGATACGCAGTATTTT